This section outlines one TCR beta chain sequence together with its context. As yet, its antigen is unknown. Primers: 60 Vbeta forward and 13 Jbeta reverse. The protocol was immunoSEQ multiplex PCR, while the TCRdb copy is restricted to in-frame clones and leaves out a portion. This sample has hundreds of thousands of clones, with about 72% found just once. This CDR3 has 15 amino acids. Trimming cost V 2 bases and J 7 bases, with 15 bases left between them. Germline V gene lookup returns CDR1 SNHLY and CDR2 FYNNEI. The sample is drawn from a study of cytomegalovirus exposure and HLA in healthy donors. The study's findings and limits: Using the classifier, cytomegalovirus status was reportedly diagnosed with high specificity and sensitivity. Cytomegalovirus-associated TCR beta chains were listed, numbering 164. In an earlier analysis, productive rearrangement rates for most beta V segments clustered near 87% or 30%.

What was sequenced was PBMCs. This sequence joins TRBV2 and TRBJ1-5; D not resolved. The receptor comes from a male donor in good health and CMV-seronegative. The CDR3 protein is CASSELSSRNQPQHF. For the CDR3, the DNA is TGTGCCAGCAGTGAATTGTCGAGCAGGAACCAGCCCCAGCATTTT.